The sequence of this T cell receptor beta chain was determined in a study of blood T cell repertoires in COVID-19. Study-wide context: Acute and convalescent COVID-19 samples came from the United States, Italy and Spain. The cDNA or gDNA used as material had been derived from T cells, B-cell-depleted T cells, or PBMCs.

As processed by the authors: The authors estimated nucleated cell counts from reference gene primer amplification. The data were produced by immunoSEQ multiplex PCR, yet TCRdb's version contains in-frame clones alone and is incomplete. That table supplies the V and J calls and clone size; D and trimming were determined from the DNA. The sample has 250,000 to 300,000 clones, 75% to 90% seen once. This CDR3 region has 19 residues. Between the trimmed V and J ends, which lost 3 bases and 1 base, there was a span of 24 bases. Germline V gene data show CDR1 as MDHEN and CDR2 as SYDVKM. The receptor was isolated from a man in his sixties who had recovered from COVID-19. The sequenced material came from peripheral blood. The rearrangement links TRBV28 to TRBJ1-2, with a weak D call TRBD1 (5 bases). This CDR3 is CASSFTLTDSNLNNYGYTF. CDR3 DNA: TGTGCCAGCAGTTTCACCCTGACAGACTCCAATCTAAATAACTATGGCTACACCTTC.